This T cell receptor beta chain came from a study of shared clonotypes between healthy human individuals. Germline values: CDR1 SEHNR, CDR2 FQNEAQ (reference sequence). Trimming cost V 5 bases and J 10 bases, with 21 bases left between them. The CDR3 is 15 residues long. The study, taken as a whole, reports: Sorted-subset sequencing was shown by rarefaction to be incomplete despite large depth.

Concerning this clone: The antigen remains undetermined.

Here immunoSEQ multiplex PCR was the method, and the copy in TCRdb shows in-frame clones only, minus some. The table has about 690,000 clones, less than 95% seen once. The V and J genes are TRBV7-9 and TRBJ2-1; possibly TRBD1 for D (5 bases). What was sequenced was memory CD8+ T cells from PBMCs. Indicated subset: CD45RO+ cells pooled with CCR7-negative TemRA cells. This clonotype was obtained from a man aged 18 to 29 in good health. Some clones in this sample may be carry-over from other donors' samples. CDR3 nucleotides: TGTGCCAGCAGCCCAGGGTTAGCTGGCCGAATCGAGCAGTTCTTC. This codes for CASSPGLAGRIEQFF.